This is a list of T cell receptor beta chains from one sample in a study of blood T cell repertoires in COVID-19. Repertoires were generated with immunoSEQ multiplex PCR, while TCRdb's copy carries only in-frame clones and drops some. The sample lists about 110,000 clones, 88% occurring once. Sequences were obtained from peripheral blood. These receptors came from a human donor in a cohort sampled during active COVID-19. CDR3s include the opening cysteine and the closing phenylalanine or tryptophan.

J: TRBJ2-1; V: TRBV11-2; CDR3: CASSLGQLLYNEQFF
J: TRBJ2-1; V: TRBV3-1/TRBV3-2; CDR3: CASSLLSNEQFF
J: TRBJ2-7; V: TRBV7-9; CDR3: CASSPGPSSYEQYF
J: TRBJ1-1; V: TRBV5-1; CDR3: CASSVGDSPEAFF
J: TRBJ1-1; V: TRBV29-1; CDR3: CSVVAGRGNTEAFF
J: TRBJ1-2; V: TRBV28; CDR3: CASFIRQGNRYGYTF
J: TRBJ2-2; V: TRBV19; CDR3: CASSRKATGHTNTGELFF
J: TRBJ1-2; V: TRBV6-5; CDR3: CASRTRKGAGGYTF
J: TRBJ1-5; V: TRBV6-1; CDR3: CASSGRTGTGNQPQHF
J: TRBJ1-1; V: TRBV10-3; CDR3: CAIRQALNTEAFF
J: TRBJ2-5; V: TRBV5-1; CDR3: CASSPGVAGVSETQYF
J: TRBJ1-2; V: TRBV5-1; CDR3: CASSLSLGADMKGYTF
J: TRBJ1-5; V: TRBV29-1; CDR3: CSVTEQGTQPQHF
J: TRBJ2-7; V: TRBV7-9; CDR3: CASSFPGLPPHEQYF
J: TRBJ1-1; V: TRBV2; CDR3: CASDGQGVNTEAFF
J: TRBJ2-1; V: TRBV6-4; CDR3: CASSDGGTSAVEQFF
J: TRBJ1-5; V: TRBV28; CDR3: CATVDGRVDQPQHF
J: TRBJ1-1; V: TRBV6-1; CDR3: CASSDLAGGMNTEAFF
J: TRBJ2-3; V: TRBV18; CDR3: CAGSLVAGGRPDTQYF
J: TRBJ2-1; V: TRBV7-9; CDR3: CASSALAPEQFF
J: TRBJ2-7; V: TRBV7-7; CDR3: CASSLGAGASYEQYF
J: TRBJ1-2; V: TRBV27; CDR3: CASSFQGGVDGYTF
J: TRBJ1-1; V: TRBV7-9; CDR3: CASSLRQGASEAFF
J: TRBJ2-1; V: TRBV5-8; CDR3: CASSTGTSGNNEQFF
J: TRBJ2-7; V: TRBV2; CDR3: CASNGGPGTGPSEQYF
J: TRBJ2-7; V: TRBV4-2; CDR3: CASSQDMRYEQYF
J: TRBJ2-1; V: TRBV24-1; CDR3: CATSETGAEQFF
J: TRBJ2-3; V: TRBV6-4; CDR3: CASSVEGTDTQYF
J: TRBJ2-7; V: TRBV25-1; CDR3: CASSVGVPGGEQYF
J: TRBJ1-1; V: TRBV6-5; CDR3: CASSYSPRGHTEAFF
J: TRBJ1-5; V: TRBV6-6; CDR3: CATRPSSDQPQHF
J: TRBJ2-7; V: TRBV5-4; CDR3: CASSHQASYEQYF
J: TRBJ1-6; V: TRBV6-5; CDR3: CASSLQGGDSPLHF
J: TRBJ2-3; V: TRBV27; CDR3: CASSFWAGASTDTQYF
J: TRBJ2-7; V: TRBV3-1/TRBV3-2; CDR3: CASSQDAGTGSYEQYF
J: TRBJ2-3; V: TRBV4-2; CDR3: CASSHWGLAGTDTQYF
J: TRBJ2-1; V: TRBV3-1/TRBV3-2; CDR3: CASSQRGTGRGVNEQFF
J: TRBJ2-3; V: TRBV5-1; CDR3: CASSLNHPGLAGVGRGTDTQYF
J: TRBJ2-7; V: TRBV5-6; CDR3: CASSLFAGDRPYEQYF
J: TRBJ2-7; V: TRBV4-2; CDR3: CASSQVFSGAGLTYEQYF
J: TRBJ1-6; V: TRBV6-5; CDR3: CASMADSSYNSPLHF
J: TRBJ1-1; V: TRBV5-1; CDR3: CASSSGTGGTEAFF
J: TRBJ1-2; V: TRBV27; CDR3: CASRLRGDYGYTF
J: TRBJ2-3; V: TRBV7-3; CDR3: CASSWPPGLAGTDTQYF
J: TRBJ1-3; V: TRBV2; CDR3: CASGPHRNTGNTIYF
J: TRBJ2-7; V: TRBV19; CDR3: CASSFGQTYEQYF
J: TRBJ2-3; V: TRBV6-6; CDR3: CASSPHLSGNTDTQYF
J: TRBJ1-2; V: TRBV27; CDR3: CASSGTGNSYGYTF
J: TRBJ2-1; V: TRBV5-6; CDR3: CASSSSGRVDEQFF
J: TRBJ1-1; V: TRBV2; CDR3: CASSEWAGSDTEAFF
J: TRBJ2-3; V: TRBV5-1; CDR3: CASSYERDADTQYF
J: TRBJ2-7; V: TRBV5-5; CDR3: CASSFGRPYEQYF
J: TRBJ2-1; V: TRBV18; CDR3: CASSPRPSGASSYNEQFF
J: TRBJ2-1; V: TRBV19; CDR3: CASSTRLVASSYNEQFF